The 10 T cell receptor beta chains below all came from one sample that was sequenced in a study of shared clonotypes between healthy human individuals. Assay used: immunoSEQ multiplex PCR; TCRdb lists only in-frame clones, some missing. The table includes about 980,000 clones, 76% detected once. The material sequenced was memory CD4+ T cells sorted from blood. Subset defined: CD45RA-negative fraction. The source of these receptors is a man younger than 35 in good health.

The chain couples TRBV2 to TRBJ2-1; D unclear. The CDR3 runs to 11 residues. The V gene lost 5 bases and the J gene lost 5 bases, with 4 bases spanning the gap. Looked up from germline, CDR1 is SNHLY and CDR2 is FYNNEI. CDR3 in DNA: TGTGCCAGCAGTATAAACAATGAGCAGTTCTTC. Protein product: CASSINNEQFF.

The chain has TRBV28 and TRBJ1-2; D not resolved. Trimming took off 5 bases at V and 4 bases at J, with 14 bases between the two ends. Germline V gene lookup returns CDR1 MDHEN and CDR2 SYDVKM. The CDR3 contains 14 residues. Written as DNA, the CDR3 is TGTGCCAGCAGTCCCGGGTCTCGGGGCTATGGCTACACCTTC. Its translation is CASSPGSRGYGYTF.

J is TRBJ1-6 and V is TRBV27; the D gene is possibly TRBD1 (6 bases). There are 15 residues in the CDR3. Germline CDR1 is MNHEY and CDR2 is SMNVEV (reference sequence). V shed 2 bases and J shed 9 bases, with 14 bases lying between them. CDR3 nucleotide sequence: TGTGCCAGCAGTTTAGAGGGGGGGAAAGGTTCACCCCTCCACTTT. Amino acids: CASSLEGGKGSPLHF.

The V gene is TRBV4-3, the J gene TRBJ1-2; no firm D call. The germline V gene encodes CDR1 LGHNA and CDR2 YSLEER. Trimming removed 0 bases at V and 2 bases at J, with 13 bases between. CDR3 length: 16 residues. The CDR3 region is CASSQEAVQSNYGYTF. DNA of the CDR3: TGCGCCAGCAGCCAAGAAGCGGTTCAGTCCAACTATGGCTACACCTTC.

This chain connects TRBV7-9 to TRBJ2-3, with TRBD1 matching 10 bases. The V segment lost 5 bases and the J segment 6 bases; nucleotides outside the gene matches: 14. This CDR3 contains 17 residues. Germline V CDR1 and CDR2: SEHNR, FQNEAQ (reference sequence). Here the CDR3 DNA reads TGTGCCAGCAGCCTGACAGGGGGCCCAAGTGGTGTGGATACGCAGTATTTT. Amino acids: CASSLTGGPSGVDTQYF.

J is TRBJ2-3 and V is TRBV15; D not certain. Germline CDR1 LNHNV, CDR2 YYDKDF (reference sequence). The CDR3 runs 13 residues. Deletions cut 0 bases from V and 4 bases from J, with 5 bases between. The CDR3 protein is CATSRDYPDTQYF. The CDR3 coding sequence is TGTGCCACCAGCAGAGATTATCCAGATACGCAGTATTTT.

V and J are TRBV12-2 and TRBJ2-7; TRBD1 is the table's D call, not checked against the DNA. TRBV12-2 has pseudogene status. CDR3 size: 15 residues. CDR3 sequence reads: CASRSPGQGSYEQYF. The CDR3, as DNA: TGTGCAAGTCGATCACCGGGACAGGGGTCCTACGAGCAGTACTTC.

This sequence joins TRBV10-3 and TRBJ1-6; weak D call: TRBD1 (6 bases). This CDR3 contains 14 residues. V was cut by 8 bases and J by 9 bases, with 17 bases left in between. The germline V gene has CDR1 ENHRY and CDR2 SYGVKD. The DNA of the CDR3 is TGTGCCATCTCTAAGGGGGACCCCTCTTCACCCCTCCACTTT. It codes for CAISKGDPSSPLHF.

The CDR3 reads CASSFLGGATDTQYF. CDR3 DNA sequence: TGTGCCAGCAGCTTTCTCGGGGGGGCCACAGATACGCAGTATTTT. This rearrangement joins TRBV5-5 to TRBJ2-3; 8 bases are shared with TRBD2. This CDR3 spans 15 amino acids. V was pared by 2 bases and J by 2 bases, with 4 bases of the junction left unmatched. From germline, CDR1 is SGHKS and CDR2 YYEKEE (reference sequence). Complete variable domain (other parts from reference TRBV5-5 and TRBJ2-3): DAGVTQSPTHLIKTRGQQVTLRCSPISGHKSVSWYQQVLGQGPQFIFQYYEKEERGRGNFPDRFSARQFPNYSSELNVNALLLGDSALYLCASSFLGGATDTQYFGPGTRLTVL.

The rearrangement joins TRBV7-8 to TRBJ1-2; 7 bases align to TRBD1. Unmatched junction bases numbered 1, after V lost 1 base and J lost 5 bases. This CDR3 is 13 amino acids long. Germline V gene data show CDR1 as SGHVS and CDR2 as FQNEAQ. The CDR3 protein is CASSLETGYGYTF. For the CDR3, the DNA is TGTGCCAGCAGCTTAGAGACAGGGTATGGCTACACCTTC.